This paragraph covers one T cell receptor (beta chain) sequence. The CDR3 extends over 14 amino acids. Germline-derived CDR1 and CDR2 are GTSNPN and SVGIG (reference sequence). The ends were cut back, 0 bases at V and 0 bases at J, with 8 bases in the middle. The data belong to a study of cytomegalovirus exposure and HLA in healthy donors. The PCR employed 60 Vbeta primers together with 13 Jbeta primers. Produced via immunoSEQ multiplex PCR; TCRdb's table is partial and in-frame only. The sample lists 120,000 to 150,000 clones; roughly 62% were seen once. The chain links TRBV30 to TRBJ1-1; D is possibly TRBD1 (5 bases). The receptor comes from a man between 60 and 70 years old in good health and CMV-seronegative. Specimen: PBMCs. The CDR3 DNA follows: TGTGCCTGGAGTGTCAAGGGGATGAACACTGAAGCTTTCTTT. Translating it yields CAWSVKGMNTEAFF.